This T cell receptor (beta chain) came from a study of PD-L1 blockade in urothelial cancer. Study-wide background: About 85% of the 29 patients were men whose urothelial cancer was bladder-origin. When blood samples were assessed, the median T cell count was 120,000 to 150,000.

Synthetic TCR analog templates were spiked into all PCRs individually. Libraries were prepared by immunoSEQ multiplex PCR; TCRdb keeps only in-frame clonotypes and omits some of them. The table has tens of thousands of clones, 81% seen once; the top ten hold 3.2%. The time point here: pretreatment peripheral blood. Study-level points and caveats: At 3 weeks on treatment, tumor-associated clones expanded more with durable benefit.

This clone came up a few times. The antigen is unknown. The sequences come from PBMCs, collected around atezolizumab (anti-PD-L1) treatment. The receptor's source is a man between 65 and 85 years old with urothelial cancer.

The CDR3 reads CSAKTGVTPYNEQFF. The CDR3 DNA reads as TGCAGCGCCAAGACAGGGGTAACTCCCTACAATGAGCAGTTCTTC. The J gene is TRBJ2-1, the V gene TRBV29-1; TRBD1 agrees at 8 bases. In germline, CDR1 is SQVTM, CDR2 ANQGSEA. CDR3 length: 15 residues. The J segment lost 2 bases and the V segment lost 7 bases, leaving 10 bases of the junction unmatched.